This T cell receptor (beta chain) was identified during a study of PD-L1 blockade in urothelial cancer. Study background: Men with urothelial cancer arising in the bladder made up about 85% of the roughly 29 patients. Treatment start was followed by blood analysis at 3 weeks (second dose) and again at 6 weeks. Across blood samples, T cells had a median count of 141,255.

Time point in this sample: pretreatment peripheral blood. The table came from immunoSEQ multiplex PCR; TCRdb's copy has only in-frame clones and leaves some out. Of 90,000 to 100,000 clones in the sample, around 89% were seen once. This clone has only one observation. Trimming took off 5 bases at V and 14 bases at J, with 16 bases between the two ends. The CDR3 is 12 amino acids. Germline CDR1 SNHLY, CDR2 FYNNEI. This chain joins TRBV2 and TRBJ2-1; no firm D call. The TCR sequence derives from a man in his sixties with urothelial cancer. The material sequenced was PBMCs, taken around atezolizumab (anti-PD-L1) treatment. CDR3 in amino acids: CASSLDSVREFF. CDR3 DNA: TGTGCCAGCAGTCTCGACTCCGTGCGCGAGTTCTTC.